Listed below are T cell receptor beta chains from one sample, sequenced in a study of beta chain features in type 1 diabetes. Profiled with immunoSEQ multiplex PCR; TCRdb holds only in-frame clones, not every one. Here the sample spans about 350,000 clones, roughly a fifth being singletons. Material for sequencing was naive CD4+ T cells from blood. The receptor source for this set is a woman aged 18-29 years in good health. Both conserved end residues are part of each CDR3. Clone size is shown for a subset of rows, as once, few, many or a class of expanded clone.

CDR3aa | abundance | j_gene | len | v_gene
CSVEGDRGFNYEQYF | NA | TRBJ2-7 | 15 | TRBV29-1
CASSLGPGGLETEAFF | few | TRBJ1-1 | 16 | TRBV5-6
CASSVAPTGTETQYF | NA | TRBJ2-5 | 15 | TRBV9
CAISESGTSGTYEQYF | NA | TRBJ2-7 | 16 | TRBV10-3
CASSYGTGGGEAFF | few | TRBJ1-1 | 14 | TRBV6-5
CASSVSGGAGSGANVLTF | NA | TRBJ2-6 | 18 | TRBV9
CASSLAPGRGETQYF | NA | TRBJ2-5 | 15 | TRBV5-1
CASSSTSGRTNEQFF | NA | TRBJ2-1 | 15 | TRBV11-1
CSVRPSGSETQYF | few | TRBJ2-5 | 13 | TRBV29-1
CASSQEGSRVGYNEQFF | NA | TRBJ2-1 | 17 | TRBV4-3
CAWSRSGSTGELFF | NA | TRBJ2-2 | 14 | TRBV30
CASSQERASGRKGSYNEQFF | NA | TRBJ2-1 | 20 | TRBV4-1
CASSFTGEENIQYF | NA | TRBJ2-4 | 14 | TRBV6-6
CASRGASGTGGDTQYF | NA | TRBJ2-3 | 16 | TRBV25-1
CASSRRDNSPLHF | NA | TRBJ1-6 | 13 | TRBV6-5
CASIFRGNTEAFF | few | TRBJ1-1 | 13 | TRBV2
CASSQGYAGGFQETQYF | NA | TRBJ2-5 | 17 | TRBV4-3
CAWSRTSGSYTQYF | NA | TRBJ2-3 | 14 | TRBV30
CASSIGEGYGYTF | few | TRBJ1-2 | 13 | TRBV7-2
CASSATNRGSSSYEQYF | NA | TRBJ2-7 | 17 | TRBV13
CASRTDRADGYTF | NA | TRBJ1-2 | 13 | TRBV2
CASSAPTGGAGVF | NA | TRBJ1-1 | 13 | TRBV25-1
CATSGGQGVDGPGGYTF | NA | TRBJ1-2 | 17 | TRBV15
CASSVQMNTEAFF | few | TRBJ1-1 | 13 | TRBV2
CASSVTPRIGANEQFF | few | TRBJ2-1 | 16 | TRBV9
CASSGAYTDTQYF | few | TRBJ2-3 | 13 | TRBV5-1
CASSLGDTPGRTEAFF | NA | TRBJ1-1 | 16 | TRBV4-1
CAISESGTGETEKLFF | few | TRBJ1-4 | 16 | TRBV10-3
CASSLQGNQPQHF | few | TRBJ1-5 | 13 | TRBV5-1
CASRAGGSDNEQFF | NA | TRBJ2-1 | 14 | TRBV6-5
CASLDRGETQYF | NA | TRBJ2-5 | 12 | TRBV6-6
CSVGLITDTQYF | NA | TRBJ2-3 | 12 | TRBV29-1
CASIPRKKGGSDTDTQYF | NA | TRBJ2-3 | 18 | TRBV11-2
CASTPGQGGEQYF | few | TRBJ2-7 | 13 | TRBV6-1
CASSLVEFGGSQPQHF | few | TRBJ1-5 | 16 | TRBV7-2
CAISQGNWGQPMNTEAFF | few | TRBJ1-1 | 18 | TRBV10-3
CASSISSGSGEQFF | NA | TRBJ2-1 | 14 | TRBV19
CASSSRDSGHGYTF | few | TRBJ1-2 | 14 | TRBV27
CAWKIAPGGGGYTF | few | TRBJ1-2 | 14 | TRBV30
CASSPRVSGANVLTF | NA | TRBJ2-6 | 15 | TRBV5-6
CASSREPMGPQHF | few | TRBJ1-5 | 13 | TRBV5-6
CASIAGTETEAFF | NA | TRBJ1-1 | 13 | TRBV6-6
CASRRREFVEQFF | few | TRBJ2-1 | 13 | TRBV7-9
CSARTAGEQFF | NA | TRBJ2-1 | 11 | TRBV20-1
CASVGGLGTPKNTEAFF | NA | TRBJ1-1 | 17 | TRBV28
CASSPTQETQYF | few | TRBJ2-5 | 12 | TRBV18
CASVGGGTNSYEQYF | NA | TRBJ2-7 | 15 | TRBV12-5
CASSQDRVRGYTF | NA | TRBJ1-2 | 13 | TRBV6-5
CASSLVLQETQYF | few | TRBJ2-5 | 13 | TRBV7-6
CASSPTGRVNEQFF | few | TRBJ2-1 | 14 | TRBV5-6
CASSLLAGRTFYEQYF | once | TRBJ2-7 | 16 | TRBV18